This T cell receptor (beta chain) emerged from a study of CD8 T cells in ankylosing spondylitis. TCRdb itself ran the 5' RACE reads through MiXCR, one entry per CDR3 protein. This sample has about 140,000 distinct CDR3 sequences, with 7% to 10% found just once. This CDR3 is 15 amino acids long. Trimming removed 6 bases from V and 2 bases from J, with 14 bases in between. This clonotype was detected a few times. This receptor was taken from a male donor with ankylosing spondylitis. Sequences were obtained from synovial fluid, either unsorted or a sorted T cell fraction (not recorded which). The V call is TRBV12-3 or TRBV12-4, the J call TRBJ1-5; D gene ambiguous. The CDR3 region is CASSRQIEGNQPQHF. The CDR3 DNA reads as TGTGCCAGCAGCCGGCAGATCGAGGGCAATCAGCCCCAGCATTTT.